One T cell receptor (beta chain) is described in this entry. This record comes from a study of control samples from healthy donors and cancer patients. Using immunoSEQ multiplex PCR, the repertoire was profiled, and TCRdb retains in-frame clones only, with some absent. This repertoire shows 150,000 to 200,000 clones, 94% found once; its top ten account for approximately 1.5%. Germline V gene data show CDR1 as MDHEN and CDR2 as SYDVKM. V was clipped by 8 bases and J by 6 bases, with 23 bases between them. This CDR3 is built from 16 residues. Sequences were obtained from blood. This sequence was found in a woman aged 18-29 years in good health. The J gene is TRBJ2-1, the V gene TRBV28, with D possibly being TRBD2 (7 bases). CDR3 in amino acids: CASRNSGRGGVNEQFF. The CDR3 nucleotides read TGTGCCAGCCGAAATTCGGGCAGGGGAGGGGTCAATGAGCAGTTCTTC.